Sequencing of this T cell receptor (beta chain) was carried out in a study of blood T cell repertoires in COVID-19. Study at large: Sites in the United States, Italy and Spain provided acute and convalescent COVID-19 samples. Sources were T cells, B-cell-depleted T cells, or PBMCs; the material itself was cDNA or gDNA.

V dropped 3 bases and J dropped 0 bases, with 9 bases sitting between them. Germline loops: CDR1 GTSNPN, CDR2 SVGIG (reference sequence). There are 13 residues in the CDR3. Profiled with immunoSEQ multiplex PCR; TCRdb holds only in-frame clones, not every one. The data contain some 98,000 clones, 75% to 90% of them singletons. The sequenced sample consisted of peripheral blood. This TCR was sampled from a human donor in a cohort sampled during active COVID-19. The V call is TRBV30, the J call TRBJ2-7, with TRBD2 as a possible D gene (5 bases). DNA of the CDR3: TGTGCCTGGAGCCCCAGCGGCTCCTACGAGCAGTACTTC. Residues: CAWSPSGSYEQYF.